This T cell receptor beta chain was recovered during a study of patients and donors after allogeneic stem cell transplantation. MiXCR, run by TCRdb on the RT-PCR reads, gives a single entry per CDR3 protein. Of around 90,000 distinct CDR3 sequences in the sample, around 49% are singletons; the top ten hold 60% to 65%. The germline V gene encodes CDR1 SEHNR and CDR2 FQNEAQ (reference sequence). Germline trimming cut 1 base from V and 7 bases from J; bases unmatched to any gene: 3. The CDR3 is 13 residues long. The sequence derives from a human donor who was either an allogeneic HSCT recipient or a stem cell or donor lymphocyte infusion donor (not recorded which). It is not recorded whose cells these are; they may come from a transplant donor. The specimen was blood, either unsorted or a sorted T cell fraction (not recorded which). The chain carries TRBV7-9 and TRBJ1-2; 7 positions match TRBD1. In nucleotides, the CDR3 is TGTGCCAGCAGCTTAGAGGGGGCTCTTGGCTACACCTTC. Amino acid sequence: CASSLEGALGYTF.